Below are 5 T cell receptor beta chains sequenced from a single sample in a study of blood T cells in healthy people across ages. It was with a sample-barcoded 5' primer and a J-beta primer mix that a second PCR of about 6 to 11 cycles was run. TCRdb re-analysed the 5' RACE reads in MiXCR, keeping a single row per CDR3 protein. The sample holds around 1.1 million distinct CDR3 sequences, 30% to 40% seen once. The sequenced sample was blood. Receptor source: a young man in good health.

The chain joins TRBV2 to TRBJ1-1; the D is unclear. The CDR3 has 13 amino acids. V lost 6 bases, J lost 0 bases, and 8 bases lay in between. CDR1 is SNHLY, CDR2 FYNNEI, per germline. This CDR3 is CASSGDMNTEAFF. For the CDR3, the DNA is TGTGCCAGCAGCGGAGATATGAACACTGAAGCTTTCTTT.

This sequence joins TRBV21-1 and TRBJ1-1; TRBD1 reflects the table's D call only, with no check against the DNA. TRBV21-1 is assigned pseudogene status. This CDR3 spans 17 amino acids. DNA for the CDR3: TGTGCCAGCAGCTTTCGGGACAGGGGCGCGATGAACACTGAAGCTTTCTTT. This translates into CASSFRDRGAMNTEAFF.

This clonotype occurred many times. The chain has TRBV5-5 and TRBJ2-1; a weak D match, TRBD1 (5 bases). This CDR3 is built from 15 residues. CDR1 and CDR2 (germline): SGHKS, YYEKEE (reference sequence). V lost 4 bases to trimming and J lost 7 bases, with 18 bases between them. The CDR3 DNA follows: TGTGCCAGCAGCCCTACCTGGGGCGATAGGAATGAGCAGTTCTTC. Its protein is CASSPTWGDRNEQFF.

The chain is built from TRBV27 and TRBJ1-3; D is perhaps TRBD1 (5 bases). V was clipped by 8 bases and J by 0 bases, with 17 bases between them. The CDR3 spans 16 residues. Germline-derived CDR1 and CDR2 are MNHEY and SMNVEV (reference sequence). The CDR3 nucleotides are TGTGCCAGCGCTACAGGAGGACCGCACTCTGGAAACACCATATATTTT. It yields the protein CASATGGPHSGNTIYF.

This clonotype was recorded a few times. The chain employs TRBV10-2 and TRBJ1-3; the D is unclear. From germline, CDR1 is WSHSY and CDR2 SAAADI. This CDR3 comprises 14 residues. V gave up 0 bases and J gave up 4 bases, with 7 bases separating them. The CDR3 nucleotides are TGCGCCAGCAGTGAGTCACGGATAGGAAACACCATATATTTT. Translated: CASSESRIGNTIYF.